Listed below are T cell receptor beta chains from one sample, sequenced in a study of blood T cell repertoires in COVID-19. Clones were sequenced by immunoSEQ multiplex PCR, and TCRdb holds only the in-frame ones, with some missing. The repertoire holds some 220,000 clones, with around 83% as singletons. The specimen was peripheral blood. Receptors originate from a man in his fifties who had recovered from COVID-19. Each CDR3 is given with its conserved first and last residue. Fields, in order: clone size, V gene, D gene, J gene, CDR3 DNA, CDR3 protein. A D gene is named only where the DNA matches it firmly. Size is omitted from some rows. Given values are once, few, many or a class for expanded clones.

.	TRBV19	TRBD2	TRBJ2-3	TGTGCCAGTAGTATGGCGACTAGCGGGAGTAGCACAGATACGCAGTATTTT	CASSMATSGSSTDTQYF
.	TRBV29-1	.	TRBJ2-2	TGCAGCGTTGCGTCTAACACCGGGGAGCTGTTTTTT	CSVASNTGELFF
.	TRBV2	TRBD1	TRBJ1-1	TGTGCCAGCAGTGATACAGGGGGTAGGATAGCTTTCTTT	CASSDTGGRIAFF
.	TRBV9	.	TRBJ2-1	TGTGCCAGCAGCGTATCTCGTGGGAGCTACAATGAGCAGTTCTTC	CASSVSRGSYNEQFF
.	TRBV5-8	.	TRBJ1-3	TGTGCCAGCAGTTATGAACAGCAGACTGGAAACACCATATATTTT	CASSYEQQTGNTIYF
.	TRBV30	TRBD1	TRBJ1-3	TGTGCCTGGAGTCCGGACAGGGCTGGAAACACCATATATTTT	CAWSPDRAGNTIYF
.	TRBV9	.	TRBJ2-3	TGTGCCAGCAGCTCCGGGACTGGTACTCTTGCGCAGTATTTT	CASSSGTGTLAQYF
.	TRBV12-5	TRBD2	TRBJ2-5	TGTGCTAGTGGCCGCAGCGTTGGGACTATTGTGACCCAGTACTTC	CASGRSVGTIVTQYF
once	TRBV5-1	TRBD2	TRBJ2-1	TGCGCCAGCAGCTTGGTGGCTAGCGGAAGCGAGCAGTTCTTC	CASSLVASGSEQFF
.	TRBV5-1	TRBD2	TRBJ2-5	TGCGCCAGCAGCCTCCGGGACGGGGAGGGAGAGACCCAGTACTTC	CASSLRDGEGETQYF
.	TRBV19	TRBD1	TRBJ1-5	TGTGCCAGTAGTACTCACACAGGGGTGAATCAGCCCCAGCATTTT	CASSTHTGVNQPQHF
.	TRBV6-5	TRBD1	TRBJ2-7	TGTGCCAGCAGTTACTCGGCAGGGGGCTCCTACGAGCAGTACTTC	CASSYSAGGSYEQYF
.	TRBV21-1	.	TRBJ1-1	TGTGCCAGCAGCAAAGATTCCGGACAGGGGATTGGAAACACTGAAGCTTTCTTT	CASSKDSGQGIGNTEAFF
.	TRBV28	.	TRBJ2-2	TGTGCCAGCAGTCTGCGGACCGGGGAGCTGTTTTTT	CASSLRTGELFF
.	TRBV18	.	TRBJ1-5	TGTGCCAGCTCACTTGACGGGAAAAATCAGCCCCAGCATTTT	CASSLDGKNQPQHF
.	TRBV5-8	.	TRBJ1-5	TGTGCCAGCAGCTTTCCTCTCCAGGGTAGCAATCAGCCCCAGCATTTT	CASSFPLQGSNQPQHF
.	TRBV19	.	TRBJ2-1	TGTGCCAGTAGTATGGGGGCCGGTGGGATCTACAATGAGCAGTTCTTC	CASSMGAGGIYNEQFF
.	TRBV30	.	TRBJ2-5	TGTGCCTGGGACAAAAGAGGAGAGGAGACCCAGTACTTC	CAWDKRGEETQYF
.	TRBV21-1	.	TRBJ1-1	TGTGCCAGCAGCAATCGGGTGGGGGGAGGTGAGAACACTGAAGCTTTCTTT	CASSNRVGGGENTEAFF
once	TRBV28	TRBD1	TRBJ1-5	TGTGCCAGCAGTTTACTCGGGGCAGGGGGCACCTATCAGCCCCAGCATTTT	CASSLLGAGGTYQPQHF
.	TRBV9	TRBD1	TRBJ1-3	TGTGCCAGCAGCGTCGGACAGGGGCCTGGAAACACCATATATTTT	CASSVGQGPGNTIYF
.	TRBV7-2	TRBD2	TRBJ2-1	TGTGCCAGCAGCTTATCGGGTATTGGACTAGCGGTCTACAATGAGCAGTTCTTC	CASSLSGIGLAVYNEQFF
.	TRBV30	.	TRBJ1-2	TGTGCCTGGAGTGTACCCGCAGGGGCTAACTATGGCTACACCTTC	CAWSVPAGANYGYTF
.	TRBV28	TRBD1	TRBJ2-7	TGTGCCAGCAGCCCGGGACAGGGATCCAAGAGCTTC	CASSPGQGSKSF
once	TRBV11-2	.	TRBJ2-5	TGTGCCAGCAGCTTAGGCTCGGCAGGACTAGAGACCCAGTACTTC	CASSLGSAGLETQYF
.	TRBV5-1	TRBD2	TRBJ2-1	TGCGCCAGCAGCTCCCCGGGGAGGGGAGGGAACAATGAGCAGTTCTTC	CASSSPGRGGNNEQFF
.	TRBV12-3/TRBV12-4	.	TRBJ2-3	TGTGCCAGCAGACCAAACAGGGCTGGGGTCTATTTT	CASRPNRAGVYF
.	TRBV13	TRBD1	TRBJ1-2	TGTGCCAGCAGCCCTACACAGGGGGCATATTATAATGGCTACACCTTC	CASSPTQGAYYNGYTF
.	TRBV5-4	TRBD2	TRBJ2-1	TGTGCCAGCAGCTCCCTAGCGGATGAGCAGTTCTTC	CASSSLADEQFF
.	TRBV7-9	.	TRBJ2-5	TGTGCCAGCAGCTCCCCCGAGGACGGGGGACGAGGGGAGACCCAGTACTTC	CASSSPEDGGRGETQYF
.	TRBV2	TRBD2	TRBJ2-3	TGTGCGAACAGTGATAAGGAGACTAGCGGCACAGATACGCAGTATTTT	CANSDKETSGTDTQYF